The clone carrying this T cell receptor beta chain was seen more than once but under ten times. The source of the sample is a study of blood T cell repertoires in COVID-19. Study details: Samples representing acute and convalescent COVID-19 were sourced from the United States, Italy and Spain.

Trimming cost V 7 bases and J 2 bases; bases outside gene matches: 6. The germline CDR1 and CDR2 sequences are SQVTM and ANQGSEA. CDR3 length equals 13 residues. Original processing notes: Amplification with reference gene primers provided the estimates of nucleated cell counts. Repertoires were generated with immunoSEQ multiplex PCR, while TCRdb's copy carries only in-frame clones and drops some. V and J calls plus clone size are reproduced from that table; the DNA served to infer D and trimming. Of some 80,000 clones in the sample, 70% to 80% were seen once. Sequences were obtained from peripheral blood. This TCR was recovered from a woman of 80 years or more with active or convalescent COVID-19. The V gene is TRBV29-1, the J gene TRBJ2-3, with 7 bases aligning to TRBD1. The CDR3 protein is CSARGQNTDTQYF. The DNA for the CDR3 is TGCAGCGCGAGGGGACAGAACACAGATACGCAGTATTTT.